The TCR beta chain under discussion was sequenced for a study of cytotoxic CD8 clonotypes in ibrutinib-treated CLL (dated by TCRdb to about 2021). For the wider study: The cohort had 11 to 12 relapsed/refractory and approximately 14 treatment-naive patients; around 17 were IGHV unmutated. Cryopreserved peripheral blood mononuclear cells were collected before treatment, at response, and at either disease progression or sustained remission. On average, each sample had some 250,000 productive templates and 94,082 productive rearrangements. The response samples were drawn at a median of roughly eleven months into treatment, with a range of about 6 to 40 months. Every sample from remission and from progressive disease was obtained while the patients were still on ibrutinib. Responses were partial in approximately 24 patients and complete in 2; after median approximately 69 months follow-up, 14 stayed in remission and approximately 12 progressed. Of the roughly 90 participants in the trial, about 26 had longitudinal samples available. Overall study outcomes, separate from this receptor: An increase in clonality was observed at ibrutinib response, with clonality remaining stable during sustained remission and falling back toward baseline at progression. Public clonotypes were rare and either shrank or stayed stable during treatment, and the rise in clonality at ibrutinib response reflected expansion of private clonotypes. Lymph node repertoires were not examined, and the timing of sampling was not matched between patients in sustained remission and those whose disease progressed. Baseline clonality exceeded that of age-matched healthy donors and correlated strongly with circulating CD8+ T-cell counts.

V ends up 2 bases short and J 4 bases short, with an unmatched junction base count of 6. The germline V gene supplies CDR1 LGHNA and CDR2 YNFKEQ. Spanning cysteine to phenylalanine, the CDR3 consists of 16 amino acids. Of all the DNA, just the CDR3 is kept, 48 bases in frame from base 1. The goal of deep resolution MiSeq sequencing was a depth between 1 in 1 million and 1 in 200,000 T cells, and coverage averaged 10x per clonotype. TCR beta libraries were generated with the immunoSEQ hsTCRB Kit. The paper's processing steps were these. Data were analyzed with ImmunoSEQ Data Assistant and ImmunoSEQ Analyzer, with V, D and J genes assigned per IMGT definitions. Clonality, with values ranging from 0 to 1, was calculated as one minus the normalized Shannon entropy of productive rearrangement frequencies. Only overrepresented clonotypes making up at least 0.05% of the repertoire of each patient were included in the public clonotype analysis. Some twelve repertoires from age-matched healthy donors, obtained from immuneACCESS, served as clonality controls. This is the immuneACCESS table as TCRdb keeps it, with only in-frame sequences that have V and J called. A part of the clones is gone; compared with another copy, unresolved V genes explain less than half, and the rest is unexplained. Clonal size and the V and J genes are those of that table, whereas D and trimming came from the DNA. Across this sample there are around 250,000 clones, with less than 75% seen only once. The top ten clonotypes cover 15% to 19% of the sample.

The label giving this sample's time point can be read as: 20 to 30 months on ibrutinib. Approximately 2 micrograms of genomic DNA were extracted from cryopreserved PBMCs for TCR beta library preparation. Longitudinal blood samples from CLL patients on ibrutinib monotherapy were analyzed using high-throughput TCR beta sequencing. Patients were enrolled in a phase 2 open-label single-center ibrutinib monotherapy trial. Worth noting for this clone: This clone's antigen is unknown. It has no much larger one-base neighbor in the sample; base qualities were not kept.

The rearrangement joined TRBV4-2 to TRBJ1-5, and 9 bases in between align with TRBD1. The origin of this receptor is a human donor with chronic lymphocytic leukemia. Sequenced here: PBMCs, sampled after 24 months of ibrutinib treatment. CDR3 sequence: CASSQLTGGGNQPQHF. The DNA reads TGTGCCAGCAGCCAACTAACAGGGGGCGGTAATCAGCCCCAGCATTTT.